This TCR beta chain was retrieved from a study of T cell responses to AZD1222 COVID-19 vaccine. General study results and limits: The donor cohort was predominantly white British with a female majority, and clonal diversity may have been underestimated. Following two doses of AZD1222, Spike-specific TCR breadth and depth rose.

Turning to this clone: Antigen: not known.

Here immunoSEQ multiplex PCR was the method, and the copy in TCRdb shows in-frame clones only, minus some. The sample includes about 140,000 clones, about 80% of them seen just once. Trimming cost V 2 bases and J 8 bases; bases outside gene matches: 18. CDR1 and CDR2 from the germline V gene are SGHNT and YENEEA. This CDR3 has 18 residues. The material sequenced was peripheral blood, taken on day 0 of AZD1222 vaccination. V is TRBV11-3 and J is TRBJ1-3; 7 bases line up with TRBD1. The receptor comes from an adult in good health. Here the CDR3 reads CASSLPPTGSRLGDTIYF. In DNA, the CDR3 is TGTGCCAGCAGCTTACCGCCGACAGGGAGCAGGCTGGGGGACACCATATATTTT.